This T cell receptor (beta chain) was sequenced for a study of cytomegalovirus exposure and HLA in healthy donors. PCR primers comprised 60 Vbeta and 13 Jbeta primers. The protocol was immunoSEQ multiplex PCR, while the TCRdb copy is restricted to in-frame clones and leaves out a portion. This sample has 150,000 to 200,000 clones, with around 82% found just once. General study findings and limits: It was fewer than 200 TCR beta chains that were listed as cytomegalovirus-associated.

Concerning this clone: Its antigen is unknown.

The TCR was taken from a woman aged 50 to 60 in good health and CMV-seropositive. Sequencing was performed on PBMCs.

In DNA form, the CDR3 reads TGTGCCAGCAGTTACTCAGGGGTAGGGGTCGAAAAACTGTTTTTT. This gives the protein CASSYSGVGVEKLFF. This chain uses TRBV6-5 with TRBJ1-4; TRBD1 might be the D (5 bases). The germline gives CDR1 MNHEY, CDR2 SVGAGI. The CDR3 loop spans 15 amino acids. Trimming took 0 bases from V and 8 from J, leaving 13 bases between them.